These 3 T cell receptor beta chains originate from one sample sequenced in a study of CD8 T cells in Susac syndrome. Reverse transcription of roughly 0.45 to 1 ug RNA used random hexamers. TCRdb analysed the immunoSEQ multiplex PCR reads with MiXCR anew, one entry per CDR3 protein. The sample includes 200,000 to 250,000 distinct CDR3 sequences, around nine tenths of them seen just once. Sequenced input: CD8+ T cells from PBMCs. Receptor source: a human donor with multiple sclerosis.

The rearrangement links TRBV2 to TRBJ1-2, with unresolved D. The CDR3 consists of 15 residues. Trimming shortened V by 3 bases and J by 1 base, and 12 bases separated the two germline ends. In germline, CDR1 is SNHLY, CDR2 FYNNEI. This CDR3 reads CASSDGLTLNYGYTF. The CDR3 DNA reads as TGTGCCAGCAGTGACGGACTGACGCTTAACTATGGCTACACCTTC.

This chain links TRBV4-1 with TRBJ1-5; possibly TRBD1 for D (5 bases). V was trimmed by 0 bases and J by 1 base, leaving 10 bases between them. The CDR3 extends over 16 amino acids. CDR1 is MGHRA, CDR2 YSYEKL, per germline. The CDR3 bases are TGCGCCAGCAGCCAAGATCTAGGGGCCAGCAATCAGCCCCAGCATTTT. This codes for CASSQDLGASNQPQHF.

The rearrangement joins TRBV20-1 to TRBJ2-1; either TRBD1 or TRBD2 may supply D (5 bases each). Germline CDR1 DFQATT, CDR2 SNEGSKA (reference sequence). CDR3 length: 15 residues. Trimming shortened V by 3 bases and J by 5 bases, and 17 bases separated the two germline ends. The CDR3 is CSASISSEGNNEQFF. The CDR3 DNA reads as TGCAGTGCTAGTATTAGTAGCGAGGGGAACAATGAGCAGTTCTTC.